Below, one TCR beta chain is given with its context. This entry belongs to a study of blood T cell repertoires in COVID-19. Study summary: Specimens from acute and convalescent COVID-19 originated in the United States, Italy and Spain. PBMCs, B-cell-depleted T cells, or T cells were the source of the cDNA or gDNA that made up the material.

Profiling relied on immunoSEQ multiplex PCR, and the TCRdb table lists in-frame clones only, not all of them. Here the sample spans some 150,000 clones, 70% to 90% being singletons. V was clipped by 6 bases and J by 2 bases, with 14 bases between them. The CDR3 runs to 14 residues. Germline V gene lookup returns CDR1 LNHDA and CDR2 SQIVND (reference sequence). The clonotype comes from a man in his forties who had recovered from COVID-19. The chain links TRBV19 to TRBJ2-7; weak D call: TRBD2 (7 bases). Source material: peripheral blood. The CDR3 loop reads CASSPDSGAYEQYF. The CDR3 DNA reads TGTGCCAGTAGCCCGGACAGCGGGGCCTACGAGCAGTACTTC.